This TCR beta chain appears in the sequencing data of a study of shared T cell receptors in the human thymus. Clones were sequenced by immunoSEQ multiplex PCR, and TCRdb holds only the in-frame ones, with some missing. The sample has over 650,000 clones, around 87% seen once. The CDR3 runs 14 residues. In germline, CDR1 is SGHRS, CDR2 YFSETQ. V was pared by 6 bases and J by 1 base, with 13 bases between. The same sample was also studied in work on human thymus T cells.

Sequenced material: thymocytes. The chain couples TRBV5-1 to TRBJ1-1, with a tentative D call TRBD1 (6 bases). This clonotype was obtained from a boy younger than two with a congenital heart defect. The CDR3 loop reads CASTSLTGNTEAFF. The CDR3 nucleotides read TGCGCCAGCACCTCTCTGACAGGGAACACTGAAGCTTTCTTT.